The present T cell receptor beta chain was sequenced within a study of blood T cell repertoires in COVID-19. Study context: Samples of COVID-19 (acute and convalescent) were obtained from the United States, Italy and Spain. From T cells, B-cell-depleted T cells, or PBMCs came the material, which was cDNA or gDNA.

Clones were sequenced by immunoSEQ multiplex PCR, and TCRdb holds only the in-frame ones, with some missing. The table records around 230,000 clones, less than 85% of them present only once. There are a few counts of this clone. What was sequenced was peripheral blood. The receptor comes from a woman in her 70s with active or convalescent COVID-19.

The CDR3 bases are TGTGCCAGTAGTCAACAGGGTGGCGTGGAGACCCAGTACTTC. Its translation: CASSQQGGVETQYF. The V call is TRBV19, the J call TRBJ2-5; tentatively, D is TRBD1 (6 bases). Trimming removed 5 bases at V and 5 bases at J, with 15 bases between. Germline V gene data show CDR1 as LNHDA and CDR2 as SQIVND (reference sequence). CDR3 length: 14 residues.